This is a list of T cell receptor beta chains from one sample in a study of CD4 and CD8 cells across lung adenocarcinoma regions. In TCRdb, the PCR reads were re-called with MiXCR into one record per CDR3 protein. The sample has several thousand distinct CDR3 sequences; around 50% are singletons. The specimen was CD4+ T cells from the margin of a lung tumor. These receptors were taken from a male donor with lung adenocarcinoma. The CD4 and CD8 labels of this study may be unreliable. Both conserved end residues are part of each CDR3. The order of the fields is D gene, J gene, V gene, clone size, CDR3 DNA, CDR3 protein. D genes are given only for firm matches. Only some rows state a clone size, as once, few, many or a class for expanded clones.

TRBD2 TRBJ2-5 TRBV6-5 medium-sized TGTGCCAGCAGTTACCGGGTCCGGGGACTAGCGACCCGGGAGACCCAGTACTTC CASSYRVRGLATRETQYF
- TRBJ2-1 TRBV24-1 few TGTGCCACCAGTGACTCAATTACCGGGTTGGAGCAGTTCTTC CATSDSITGLEQFF
- TRBJ1-2 TRBV14 - TGTGCCAGCAGCCTAGGGACGGTCTCGGGCTACACCTTC CASSLGTVSGYTF
- TRBJ2-2 TRBV10-2 many TGCGCCAGCAGTGAGGCAGGGGCGTGGACCGGGGAGCTGTTTTTT CASSEAGAWTGELFF
TRBD1 TRBJ2-1 TRBV14 medium-sized TGTGCCAGCAGCCAATCGACAGGGGCGGGTTCCTACAATGAGCAGTTCTTC CASSQSTGAGSYNEQFF
TRBD2 TRBJ2-7 TRBV27 - TGTGCCAGCAGGGATTTAAAGGCTAGCGGGAGGGCCGGGTACGAGCAGTACTTC CASRDLKASGRAGYEQYF
- TRBJ2-5 TRBV6-1 many TGTGCCAGCAGTGTCTACGAGACCCAGTACTTC CASSVYETQYF
- TRBJ2-7 TRBV6-5 many TGTGCCAGCAGTTACTGGAAACAGGGTCCCTACGAGCAGTACTTC CASSYWKQGPYEQYF
- TRBJ2-6 TRBV12-3/TRBV12-4 - TGTGCCAGCAGAGAAACCGGATCTGGGGCCAACGTCCTGACTTTC CASRETGSGANVLTF
TRBD2 TRBJ2-3 TRBV27 - TGTGCCAGCAGTCCTGGCCGACTAGCGTCTGGCAAAGATATGCAGTATTTT CASSPGRLASGKDMQYF
- TRBJ2-4 TRBV10-2 - TGCGCCAGCCGTGACACGCGGGTGGCCGCCAAAGACACGCAGTATTTC CASRDTRVAAKDTQYF
- TRBJ2-1 TRBV10-2 - TGCGCCAGCAGTTCCGGGACCAGCATTGGGCAGTTCTTC CASSSGTSIGQFF
- TRBJ2-1 TRBV11-2 - TGTGCCAGCAGCTTAGTTTCCGGGGCCTCCTACAATGAGCAGTTCTTC CASSLVSGASYNEQFF
- TRBJ2-3 TRBV4-2 large TGTGCCAGCAGCCAAGACGGCGCAACCGCCACAGATACGCAGTATTTT CASSQDGATATDTQYF
- TRBJ1-3 TRBV10-1 few TGCGCCAGCAGTCAAAACCGCGTTGGCACCATATATTTT CASSQNRVGTIYF